These 31 T cell receptor beta chains were all obtained from the same sample, sequenced in a study of OX40 agonist ivuxolimab in advanced cancers. Here immunoSEQ multiplex PCR was the method, and the copy in TCRdb shows in-frame clones only, minus some. The table shows about 48,000 clones, with 80% to 90% occurring only once. The sample here was CD4+ or CD8+ T cells sorted from blood, taken in a trial of the OX40 agonist ivuxolimab. Receptor source: an adult with an advanced solid tumor such as melanoma, head and neck, liver or kidney cancer.

This clone came up a few times. This chain joins TRBV4-2 and TRBJ1-1; D gene unclear. From germline, CDR1 is LGHNA and CDR2 YNFKEQ. The CDR3 length is 13 residues. Trimming took 3 bases from V and 3 from J, leaving 8 bases between them. The CDR3 protein is CASSHRLHTEAFF. CDR3 DNA sequence: TGTGCCAGCAGCCATCGCCTACACACTGAAGCTTTCTTT.

J is TRBJ2-7 and V is TRBV4-3; D is ambiguous. V lost 2 bases and J lost 6, with 14 bases in between. The CDR3 covers 14 residues. Germline V lookup: CDR1 LGHNA, CDR2 YSLEER. CDR3 protein: CASSQSSTGGEQYF. CDR3 DNA: TGCGCCAGCAGCCAATCCTCAACCGGTGGCGAGCAGTACTTC.

The chain couples TRBV11-3 to TRBJ2-1; 9 bases are shared with TRBD1. The CDR3 spans 15 residues. CDR1 and CDR2 from the germline V gene are SGHNT and YENEEA. V shed 5 bases and J 8 bases; nucleotides not matched to a gene: 10. The CDR3 region has the DNA TGTGCCAGCAGCATCCGGGACAGGGAATTCGATGAGCAGTTCTTC. It is translated as CASSIRDREFDEQFF. Full variable domain (outside the CDR3, taken from reference TRBV11-3 and TRBJ2-1): EAGVVQSPRYKIIEKKQPVAFWCNPISGHNTLYWYLQNLGQGPELLIRYENEEAVDDSQLPKDRFSAERLKGVDSTLKIQPAELGDSAVYLCASSIRDREFDEQFFGPGTRLTVL.

J is TRBJ2-1 and V is TRBV6-5; 8 bases align to TRBD2. The CDR3 spans 12 residues. The V segment lost 5 bases and the J segment 13 bases; nucleotides outside the gene matches: 7. The germline gives CDR1 MNHEY, CDR2 SVGAGI. Here the CDR3 reads CASSTFSGVQFF. For the CDR3, the DNA is TGTGCCAGCAGTACTTTTAGCGGGGTTCAGTTCTTC.

J is TRBJ2-1 and V is TRBV7-9; 7 bases are shared with TRBD1. The CDR3 covers 17 residues. Trimming removed 2 bases from V and 8 bases from J; junction bases left unmatched: 15. Germline V gives CDR1 SEHNR, CDR2 FQNEAQ (reference sequence). The CDR3 protein is CASSLTPDRDLRDEQFF. CDR3 nucleotide sequence: TGTGCCAGCAGCTTAACCCCCGACAGGGACCTTAGGGATGAGCAGTTCTTC.

This chain links TRBV7-8 with TRBJ2-7; 8 bases line up with TRBD2. CDR1 is SGHVS, CDR2 FQNEAQ, per germline. This CDR3 contains 15 residues. V lost 5 bases, J lost 3 bases, and 9 bases stayed unmatched. The chain's CDR3 is CASSPGTRKGYEQYF. CDR3 in DNA: TGTGCCAGCAGCCCCGGGACTAGGAAAGGCTACGAGCAGTACTTC.

The chain is built from TRBV7-9 and TRBJ2-5; 11 bases line up with TRBD2. The ends lost 3 bases at V and 3 bases at J; junction bases unmatched: 3. The germline V gene encodes CDR1 SEHNR and CDR2 FQNEAQ (reference sequence). The length of the CDR3 is 15 residues. The CDR3 reads CASSFLTSGEETQYF. CDR3 coding DNA: TGTGCCAGCAGCTTTCTGACTAGCGGGGAAGAGACCCAGTACTTC.

V gene TRBV19 combines with J gene TRBJ2-1; 15 bases align to TRBD2. CDR1 is LNHDA, CDR2 SQIVND, per germline (reference sequence). With V trimmed by 5 bases and J by 8 bases, 7 bases remained unmatched. This CDR3 comprises 16 residues. CDR3 in amino acids: CASSPLGLAGGYEQFF. CDR3 DNA sequence: TGTGCCAGTAGTCCCTTGGGACTAGCGGGAGGCTATGAGCAGTTCTTC.

The genes are TRBV27 and TRBJ1-5; D is perhaps TRBD1 (5 bases). V lost 2 bases and J lost 4, with 15 bases in between. The length of the CDR3 is 16 residues. Per the germline V gene, CDR1 is MNHEY and CDR2 is SMNVEV (reference sequence). As DNA, the CDR3 is TGTGCCAGCAGTTTAGGGGGGAGGGTAGGGAATCAGCCCCAGCATTTT. Residues: CASSLGGRVGNQPQHF.

This rearrangement joins TRBV4-1 to TRBJ2-7; 9 bases match TRBD2. The J segment lost 4 bases and the V segment lost 3 bases, leaving 10 bases of the junction unmatched. This CDR3 spans 16 amino acids. Germline V CDR1 and CDR2: MGHRA, YSYEKL. The DNA of the CDR3 is TGCGCCAGCAGCCAGGTCGGAGCGGGGGGCATATACGAGCAGTACTTC. Amino acids: CASSQVGAGGIYEQYF.

The chain carries TRBV6-6 and TRBJ2-5; the D gene is possibly TRBD2 (6 bases). The tail of the sequence fits TRBJ2-7 better, so the J call may be wrong. This CDR3 has 13 amino acids. Germline CDR1 MNHNY, CDR2 SVGAGI (reference sequence). CDR3 coding DNA: TGTGCCAGCTCCGAGGGACTTCCCCTCGAGCAGTACTTC. It yields the protein CASSEGLPLEQYF.

This chain links TRBV7-9 with TRBJ2-3, with D perhaps TRBD1 (5 bases). This CDR3 contains 16 residues. Germline V lookup: CDR1 SEHNR, CDR2 FQNEAQ (reference sequence). The V end lost 5 bases, the J end lost 4 bases, and 19 bases lay between the germline ends. This CDR3 is CASSIEVDKVADTQYF. In DNA, the CDR3 is TGTGCCAGCAGCATAGAAGTGGACAAGGTAGCAGATACGCAGTATTTT.

J is TRBJ2-5 and V is TRBV4-3; no clear D gene. V lost 0 bases and J lost 5, with 13 bases in between. The germline CDR1 and CDR2 sequences are LGHNA and YSLEER. This CDR3 is 15 amino acids long. DNA for the CDR3: TGCGCCAGCAGCCAAGATACCTCCTCAATGGAGACCCAGTACTTC. This encodes CASSQDTSSMETQYF.

The J gene is TRBJ2-2, the V gene TRBV9; TRBD1 is a possible D gene (6 bases). Germline V lookup: CDR1 SGDLS, CDR2 YYNGEE. V was clipped by 0 bases and J by 3 bases, with 12 bases between them. The CDR3 loop spans 16 amino acids. Here the CDR3 reads CASSVDAGAYTGELFF. DNA of the CDR3: TGTGCCAGCAGCGTAGACGCAGGGGCCTACACCGGGGAGCTGTTTTTT.

The V gene is TRBV14, the J gene TRBJ1-2, with 7 positions matching TRBD1. Per germline, CDR1 SGHDN and CDR2 FVKESK. The CDR3 has 14 residues. The junction had 5 bases not matched to a gene; V was cut back by 0 bases and J by 7 bases. The CDR3 sequence is CASSQEDRVGGYTF. The CDR3 DNA reads TGTGCCAGCAGCCAAGAAGACAGGGTTGGTGGCTACACCTTC.

The chain employs TRBV7-6 and TRBJ1-5; no firm D call. The CDR3 has 15 amino acids. The germline V and J ends were trimmed by 1 base and 5 bases, with 12 bases remaining between them. Germline V gene sequence: CDR1 SGHVS, CDR2 FNYEAQ. This CDR3 is CASSLEFGLDQPQHF. CDR3 coding DNA: TGTGCCAGCAGCTTAGAGTTCGGGTTGGATCAGCCCCAGCATTTT.

As regards this clone: An end of the junction does not agree with germline; a read error may underlie this. The chain employs TRBV11-1 and TRBJ2-7; the D gene is possibly TRBD1 (5 bases). CDR1 is SGHAT, CDR2 FQDESV, per germline (reference sequence). CDR3 length: 14 residues. CDR3 nucleotides: TGTGCCAGCAGCCGCCCGTCCAGGGAATACGGGCAGTACTTC. Protein sequence: CASSRPSREYGQYF.

The V and J genes are TRBV11-3 and TRBJ2-3, with a possible D match to TRBD1 (5 bases). The V end lost 5 bases, the J end lost 9 bases, and 18 bases lay between the germline ends. The CDR3 is made up of 14 amino acids. Germline loops: CDR1 SGHNT, CDR2 YENEEA. CDR3 amino acids: CASSPQGRLLTQYF. DNA for the CDR3: TGTGCCAGCAGCCCCCAGGGCCGGCTGCTGACGCAGTATTTT.

This chain joins TRBV10-3 and TRBJ1-2, with 7 nucleotides matching TRBD1. CDR1 is ENHRY, CDR2 SYGVKD, per germline. V lost 7 bases and J lost 8; bases outside the gene matches: 13. CDR3 size: 14 residues. The CDR3 spells CAITQGGTADGYTF. Here the CDR3 DNA reads TGTGCCATCACCCAAGGAGGGACAGCGGACGGCTACACCTTC.

This rearrangement joins TRBV15 to TRBJ2-5, with TRBD1 as a possible D gene (6 bases). The CDR3 spans 16 residues. The germline V gene has CDR1 LNHNV and CDR2 YYDKDF (reference sequence). V was shortened by 3 bases and J by 3 bases, with 17 bases between the two germline ends. The chain's CDR3 is CATSSGTGHKKETQYF. As DNA, the CDR3 is TGTGCCACCAGCAGCGGAACGGGACATAAAAAAGAGACCCAGTACTTC.

This chain links TRBV5-6 with TRBJ1-5; 8 nucleotides agree with TRBD1. The V gene end was trimmed by 4 bases and the J gene end by 5 bases; junction bases not matched to a gene: 5. This CDR3 has 14 residues. Germline loops: CDR1 SGHDT, CDR2 YYEEEE. CDR3 nucleotides: TGTGCCAGCAGCCCTCGGGACAGGTATCAGCCCCAGCATTTT. It codes for CASSPRDRYQPQHF. The full variable domain, with the rest looked up from reference TRBV5-6 and TRBJ1-5, is DAGVTQSPTHLIKTRGQQVTLRCSPKSGHDTVSWYQQALGQGPQFIFQYYEEEERQRGNFPDRFSGHQFPNYSSELNVNALLLGDSALYLCASSPRDRYQPQHFGDGTRLSIL.

This clone was seen a single time. This chain joins TRBV13 and TRBJ2-7; tentatively, D is TRBD1 (5 bases). This CDR3 has 14 amino acids. CDR1 and CDR2 (germline): PRHDT, FYEKMQ (reference sequence). The V gene lost 2 bases and the J gene lost 2 bases, with 10 bases spanning the gap. CDR3 amino acids: CASSLTDRTYEQYF. The CDR3, as DNA: TGTGCCAGCAGCTTAACCGACAGAACCTACGAGCAGTACTTC.

V usage is TRBV19 and J usage is TRBJ2-2, with unresolved D. V was shortened by 9 bases and J by 1 base, with 6 bases between the two germline ends. This CDR3 spans 12 amino acids. CDR1 LNHDA and CDR2 SQIVND come from the germline V gene (reference sequence). The chain's CDR3 is CASFRNTGELFF. For the CDR3, the DNA is TGTGCCAGCTTTCGGAACACCGGGGAGCTGTTTTTT.

The count of this clone is one. The gene calls are TRBV11-1 and TRBJ1-1; D is unclear. The germline CDR1 and CDR2 sequences are SGHAT and FQDESV (reference sequence). The CDR3 covers 13 residues. Trimming left V 6 bases short and J 1 base short, with 9 bases between. The CDR3 DNA follows: TGTGCCAGCAGAAGCGACGGGAACACTGAAGCTTTCTTT. It translates to CASRSDGNTEAFF.

The table lists this clone with a few counts. This sequence joins TRBV7-8 and TRBJ2-7; the D gene could be TRBD1 or TRBD2 (5 bases each). This CDR3 is 19 amino acids long. Germline V lookup: CDR1 SGHVS, CDR2 FQNEAQ. Trimming took off 1 base at V and 4 bases at J, with 26 bases between the two ends. CDR3 nucleotide sequence: TGTGCCAGCAGCTTAGGGTTAGGGACCCTCACCTTGGGGCCATACGAGCAGTACTTC. This sequence encodes CASSLGLGTLTLGPYEQYF.

The chain uses TRBV5-1 and TRBJ2-7; the match to TRBD1 covers 10 bases. Germline V CDR1 and CDR2: SGHRS, YFSETQ. V dropped 1 base and J dropped 6; count of bases not matched to a gene: 4. CDR3 length: 14 amino acids. The CDR3 region has the DNA TGCGCCAGCAGCTTGTTGACAGGGGGCATCGAGCAGTACTTC. Residues: CASSLLTGGIEQYF.

This chain links TRBV11-1 with TRBJ1-2, with 10 nucleotides matching TRBD1. The CDR3 length is 13 residues. CDR1 and CDR2 from the germline V gene are SGHAT and FQDESV (reference sequence). Trimming cost V 8 bases and J 4 bases; bases outside gene matches: 4. The chain's CDR3 is CASGTGAGYGYTF. DNA of the CDR3: TGTGCCAGCGGGACAGGGGCGGGCTATGGCTACACCTTC.

The chain has TRBV4-3 and TRBJ2-5; D could derive from TRBD1 or TRBD2 (5 bases each). CDR1 and CDR2 (germline): LGHNA, YSLEER. The V and J ends lost 3 bases and 4 bases respectively, with 6 bases between them. This CDR3 has 12 amino acids. CDR3 loop: CASSHGTETQYF. DNA of the CDR3: TGCGCCAGCAGCCATGGGACAGAGACCCAGTACTTC.

This clone was seen only a few times. The chain recombines TRBV10-3 with TRBJ1-1; the match to TRBD1 covers 9 bases. The CDR3 consists of 14 residues. Looked up from germline, CDR1 is ENHRY and CDR2 is SYGVKD. Trimming cost V 8 bases and J 2 bases; bases outside gene matches: 6. The CDR3 spells CAIRDREENTEAFF. The CDR3, as DNA: TGTGCCATCCGGGACAGGGAGGAAAACACTGAAGCTTTCTTT.

V gene TRBV5-4 combines with J gene TRBJ1-1, with D hard to call. This CDR3 has 12 residues. CDR1 and CDR2 (germline): SGHNT, YYREEE (reference sequence). V was trimmed by 4 bases and J by 4 bases, leaving 8 bases between them. The CDR3 DNA sequence: TGTGCCAGCAGCCAAATGAGCACTGAAGCTTTCTTT. Translating gives CASSQMSTEAFF.

The genes are TRBV5-1 and TRBJ1-1, with D hard to call. The CDR3 length is 13 residues. CDR1 is SGHRS, CDR2 YFSETQ, per germline. Deletions cut 2 bases from V and 1 base from J, with 6 bases between. The CDR3 DNA is TGCGCCAGCAGCTTACGAAAGAACACTGAAGCTTTCTTT. It is translated as CASSLRKNTEAFF.